These 24 T cell receptor beta chains were sequenced from one sample in a study of blood T cell repertoires in COVID-19. Clones were sequenced by immunoSEQ multiplex PCR, and TCRdb holds only the in-frame ones, with some missing. The table has 650,000 to 800,000 clones, 70% to 90% seen once. Sequenced input: peripheral blood. These TCRs come from a woman between 18 and 30 years old with acute or convalescent COVID-19.

This clone was picked up one time. The V gene is TRBV12-5, the J gene TRBJ1-1; possible D gene TRBD1, 5 bases. V lost 1 base, J lost 0 bases, and 12 bases lay in between. The CDR3 has 16 residues. The V gene's germline CDR1 is LGHNT and CDR2 FRNRAP. The CDR3 region is CASGLAPGVMNTEAFF. CDR3 bases: TGTGCTAGTGGTTTGGCCCCGGGGGTGATGAACACTGAAGCTTTCTTT. The full variable domain, in which reference TRBV12-5 and TRBJ1-1 provide the parts outside the CDR3, is DARVTQTPRHKVTEMGQEVTMRCQPILGHNTVFWYRQTMMQGLELLAYFRNRAPLDDSGMPKDRFSAEMPDATLATLKIQPSEPRDSAVYFCASGLAPGVMNTEAFFGQGTRLTVV.

The V call is TRBV7-9, the J call TRBJ1-1; D is unresolved. The germline V and J ends were trimmed by 3 bases and 5 bases, with 10 bases remaining between them. The germline V gene encodes CDR1 SEHNR and CDR2 FQNEAQ (reference sequence). CDR3 length: 13 amino acids. CDR3 amino acids: CASSFGWQTEAFF. CDR3 sequence (DNA): TGTGCCAGCAGCTTTGGTTGGCAAACTGAAGCTTTCTTT.

This chain links TRBV9 with TRBJ2-7; 7 positions agree with TRBD1. CDR1 is SGDLS, CDR2 YYNGEE, per germline. The CDR3 length is 14 residues. The V and J ends lost 0 bases and 3 bases, in that order; junction bases with no gene match: 3. The chain's CDR3 is CASSVGDSLYEQYF. The CDR3 DNA is TGTGCCAGCAGCGTAGGGGACAGTCTCTACGAGCAGTACTTC.

This chain connects TRBV5-6 to TRBJ1-1; 7 bases align to TRBD1. Germline V lookup: CDR1 SGHDT, CDR2 YYEEEE. This CDR3 comprises 13 residues. J was trimmed by 13 bases and V by 0 bases; bases with no gene match: 9. The CDR3 loop reads CASSLGRTGIVFF. The CDR3 coding sequence is TGTGCCAGCAGCTTGGGGCGGACAGGAATCGTTTTCTTT.

The rearrangement joins TRBV7-2 to TRBJ1-1; D is undetermined. CDR1 is SGHTA and CDR2 is FQGNSA in the germline V gene. The V gene lost 2 bases and the J gene lost 3 bases, with 10 bases spanning the gap. The CDR3 sequence is 14 residues long. The CDR3 bases are TGTGCCAGCAGCTTATCAACTGCTGACACTGAAGCTTTCTTT. Translated: CASSLSTADTEAFF. Combining the CDR3 with reference TRBV7-2 and TRBJ1-1 gives the whole variable domain GAGVSQSPSNKVTEKGKDVELRCDPISGHTALYWYRQSLGQGLEFLIYFQGNSAPDKSGLPSDRFSAERTGGSVSTLTIQRTQQEDSAVYLCASSLSTADTEAFFGQGTRLTVV.

This chain links TRBV18 with TRBJ1-2, with TRBD1 as a possible D gene (6 bases). The V end lost 3 bases, the J end lost 2 bases, and 10 bases lay between the germline ends. The CDR3 runs to 14 residues. Germline CDR1 and CDR2: KGHSH and LQKENI. CDR3 amino acids: CASSPLGQNYGYTF. CDR3 DNA: TGTGCCAGCTCACCCCTAGGACAGAACTATGGCTACACCTTC.

This chain uses TRBV24-1 with TRBJ1-6, with D perhaps matching TRBD1 (6 bases). The V and J ends lost 9 bases and 7 bases respectively, with 15 bases between them. This CDR3 contains 14 residues. Germline V CDR1 and CDR2: KGHDR, SFDVKD. CDR3 in DNA: TGTGCCACCTCCAGCTCAGGACAGAATTCACCCCTCCACTTT. Protein product: CATSSSGQNSPLHF.

V and J are TRBV20-1 and TRBJ1-2; TRBD1 agrees at 7 bases. This CDR3 comprises 12 residues. The V segment lost 3 bases and the J segment 5 bases; nucleotides outside the gene matches: 3. The germline gives CDR1 DFQATT, CDR2 SNEGSKA (reference sequence). The CDR3 spells CSASLQGYGYTF. CDR3 in DNA: TGCAGTGCTAGTTTACAGGGGTATGGCTACACCTTC.

V usage is TRBV19 and J usage is TRBJ1-2; 7 bases line up with TRBD1. Trimming at V came to 6 bases and at J to 5 bases, leaving 9 bases not matched to a gene. This CDR3 has 14 residues. From germline, CDR1 is LNHDA and CDR2 SQIVND (reference sequence). This chain's CDR3 is CASRRQGAQYGYTF. CDR3 bases: TGTGCCAGTAGGAGACAGGGAGCTCAATATGGCTACACCTTC.

V usage is TRBV18 and J usage is TRBJ1-5; no clear D. Trimming removed 9 bases at V and 4 bases at J, with 19 bases between. Germline V gives CDR1 KGHSH, CDR2 LQKENI. The CDR3 is made up of 15 amino acids. CDR3 bases: TGTGCCAGTTTTAGTCCGATAACCTTAAATCAGCCCCAGCATTTT. Translating it yields CASFSPITLNQPQHF. Based on the CDR3 plus reference TRBV18 and TRBJ1-5, the full variable domain is NAGVMQNPRHLVRRRGQEARLRCSPMKGHSHVYWYRQLPEEGLKFMVYLQKENIIDESGMPKERFSAEFPKEGPSILRIQQVVRGDSAAYFCASFSPITLNQPQHFGDGTRLSIL.

V gene TRBV12-1 combines with J gene TRBJ2-1; the D call of TRBD1 is as the table states it, not checked on the DNA. TRBV12-1 is annotated as a pseudogene. The CDR3 loop spans 15 amino acids. CDR3 DNA: TGTGCCAGCAGCCCCCGGGACAGGGGCGAGGGGGAGCAGTTCTTC. Protein sequence: CASSPRDRGEGEQFF.

This clone has only one observation. The same CDR3 is also encoded by other DNA sequences in this sample. V and J are TRBV20-1 and TRBJ2-7; a weak D match, TRBD1 (5 bases). The V end was cut by 6 bases, the J end by 4 bases, with 10 bases between. This CDR3 is built from 11 residues. Germline loops: CDR1 DFQATT, CDR2 SNEGSKA (reference sequence). CDR3 nucleotides: TGCAGTGCCAGTCCAGGGTACGAGCAGTACTTC. This codes for CSASPGYEQYF.

V is TRBV18 and J is TRBJ2-7; TRBD1 matches at 7 bases. Germline V gene lookup returns CDR1 KGHSH and CDR2 LQKENI. This CDR3 spans 14 amino acids. The V gene end was trimmed by 3 bases and the J gene end by 4 bases; junction bases not matched to a gene: 6. The CDR3 loop is CASSPKTGMYEQYF. The CDR3 DNA reads as TGTGCCAGCTCACCTAAGACAGGGATGTACGAGCAGTACTTC.

The chain recombines TRBV30 with TRBJ1-2; D may be TRBD1 (6 bases). This CDR3 has 13 residues. Trimming removed 4 bases at V and 8 bases at J, with 17 bases between. Looked up from germline, CDR1 is GTSNPN and CDR2 is SVGIG (reference sequence). Here the CDR3 DNA reads TGTGCCTGGACTTTGGGGGCTCCGGGAGGCTACACCTTC. The encoded protein is CAWTLGAPGGYTF. The full variable domain, in which reference TRBV30 and TRBJ1-2 provide the parts outside the CDR3, is SQTIHQWPATLVQPVGSPLSLECTVEGTSNPNLYWYRQAAGRGLQLLFYSVGIGQISSEVPQNLSASRPQDRQFILSSKKLLLSDSGFYLCAWTLGAPGGYTFGSGTRLTVV.

The chain uses TRBV5-8 and TRBJ2-1, with 8 bases lining up with TRBD1. The V gene's germline CDR1 is SGHTS and CDR2 YDEGEE. Unmatched junction bases numbered 5, after V lost 4 bases and J lost 2 bases. The CDR3 is 15 amino acids. CDR3 DNA sequence: TGTGCCAGCAGCCCTGGACAGGGCCCCTACAATGAGCAGTTCTTC. It specifies CASSPGQGPYNEQFF.

This sequence joins TRBV2 and TRBJ1-2; 8 bases line up with TRBD1. The CDR3 runs 16 residues. Germline lookup yields CDR1 SNHLY and CDR2 FYNNEI. The V and J ends lost 4 bases and 6 bases, in that order; junction bases with no gene match: 13. CDR3 coding DNA: TGTGCCAGCAGTGTTGTCCCGAGACAGGGGTCGAATGGCTACACCTTC. Residues: CASSVVPRQGSNGYTF.

V gene TRBV20-1 combines with J gene TRBJ1-2; no firm D call. V dropped 3 bases and J dropped 8 bases, with 4 bases sitting between them. Germline V gives CDR1 DFQATT, CDR2 SNEGSKA (reference sequence). The CDR3 contains 9 residues. The CDR3 DNA reads TGCAGTGCTAGTCCGGGCTACACCTTC. Its protein is CSASPGYTF.

CDR3 nucleotides: TGCGCCAGCAGCCCGACCCCGCGCGGTGATGAAAAACTGTTTTTT. This codes for CASSPTPRGDEKLFF. The genes are TRBV4-1 and TRBJ1-4; D gene unclear. Germline V gives CDR1 MGHRA, CDR2 YSYEKL. V lost 4 bases, J lost 6 bases, and 15 bases lay in between. The CDR3 covers 15 residues.

Comments on this clone: The germline gene is not matched at one end of the junction; a read error may be the cause. The chain uses TRBV4-1 and TRBJ2-2, with D maybe TRBD1 (6 bases). Germline CDR1 is MGHRA and CDR2 is YSYEKL. The CDR3 consists of 15 residues. This CDR3 is CASPSRGRLTEELFF. The DNA of the CDR3 is TGCGCCAGCCCCTCCAGGGGCCGTTTAACCGAGGAGCTGTTTTTT.

The rearrangement joins TRBV2 to TRBJ1-1; TRBD1 agrees at 7 bases. The length of the CDR3 is 15 residues. With V trimmed by 7 bases and J by 1 base, 9 bases remained unmatched. Germline CDR1 reads SNHLY; CDR2 reads FYNNEI. The CDR3 nucleotides are TGTGCCAGCAAGCCACAGGGGTGGGGGAACACTGAAGCTTTCTTT. Translating gives CASKPQGWGNTEAFF.

The chain is built from TRBV10-1 and TRBJ1-2; D may be TRBD1 (6 bases). Germline V gene sequence: CDR1 WNHNN, CDR2 SYGVQD (reference sequence). This CDR3 is 11 amino acids long. Trimming stripped 9 bases from V and 8 bases from J, with 13 bases between. The CDR3 loop reads CARRQEEGYTF. DNA for the CDR3: TGCGCCAGGCGACAGGAGGAAGGCTACACCTTC.

The count of this clone is one. This chain joins TRBV30 and TRBJ1-2; D call uncertain. Germline assignment: CDR1 GTSNPN and CDR2 SVGIG (reference sequence). With 0 bases removed from V and 6 bases from J, the gap between germline ends came to 14 bases. The CDR3 length is 14 residues. The CDR3 DNA sequence: TGTGCCTGGAGTGTACGGAGGGCCTCCCATGGCTACACCTTC. Its translation is CAWSVRRASHGYTF.

This chain links TRBV5-1 with TRBJ2-1; 7 positions agree with TRBD2. The CDR3 has 13 amino acids. CDR1 and CDR2 from the germline V gene are SGHRS and YFSETQ. V dropped 2 bases and J dropped 8; count of bases not matched to a gene: 4. The chain's CDR3 is CASSFLAGDEQFF. CDR3 bases: TGCGCCAGCAGCTTTCTTGCGGGGGATGAGCAGTTCTTC.

Of note for this clone: The same CDR3 arises from other DNA sequences in this sample as well. This chain uses TRBV24-1 with TRBJ1-2; 7 positions match TRBD1. Trimming removed 4 bases from V and 6 bases from J; junction bases left unmatched: 4. Germline CDR1 and CDR2: KGHDR and SFDVKD. The CDR3 length is 13 residues. CDR3 loop: CATSDRTGDGYTF. CDR3 nucleotide sequence: TGTGCCACCAGTGACCGGACAGGAGATGGCTACACCTTC.